Reported below is one TCR beta chain. Its antigen is undetermined. The data derive from a study of T-cell reconstitution after alpha-beta-depleted transplantation in children. Points from the study as a whole: Expanded graft clones numbering several hundred reportedly gave rise to alpha-beta T cells about two months after transplant.

Unique molecular identifiers were used to barcode this TCRbeta library. TCRdb independently ran MiXCR on the PCR reads; one entry per CDR3 protein. The sample records a few hundred thousand distinct CDR3 sequences, roughly 27% being singletons. Trimming stripped 7 bases from V and 2 bases from J, with 20 bases between. The CDR3 length is 16 residues. CDR1 is WNHNN, CDR2 SYGVQD, per germline (reference sequence). The clonotype was recovered from a boy younger than two with Wiskott-Aldrich syndrome, due to receive a stem cell transplant. The chain combines TRBV10-1 with TRBJ2-5, with unresolved D. The sample here was PBMCs, taken before TCRalphabeta/CD19-depleted stem cell transplant. The CDR3 DNA sequence: TGCGCCAGCATCCTAGGGTCACGGGCCTCGCAAGAGACCCAGTACTTC. Translation: CASILGSRASQETQYF.